This T cell receptor (beta chain) is drawn from a study of human T cells and chemical hapten exposure. For the study at large: The study traced per-sample TCR yield variation mainly to small differences in pooled library volumes.

With regard to this clonotype: Its antigen is unknown.

Study findings and constraints: Unchanged with DPC sensitization were TCRs above 1 in 1000 frequency. PT1 expanded TCR numbers rose with patch test score.

As the library was built, unique molecular identifiers were attached to individual cDNA molecules. MiXCR, applied by TCRdb to the RACE reads, yields one record per CDR3 protein. Of about 120,000 distinct CDR3 sequences in the sample, 12% to 15% were seen once. V was shortened by 3 bases and J by 2 bases, with 8 bases between the two germline ends. This CDR3 comprises 14 residues. Per the germline V gene, CDR1 is LGHDT and CDR2 is YNNKEL (reference sequence). Sample time point: patch test 1, 2 weeks after DPC sensitization. Treatment in this sample: therapeutic diphenylcyclopropenone sensitization with weekly scalp DPC.

The input for sequencing was whole blood, taken in connection with sensitization to the hapten diphenylcyclopropenone (DPC). The rearrangement uses TRBV3-1 and TRBJ1-3; tentatively, D is TRBD1 (6 bases). The receptor was derived from a man aged 18 to 30 with alopecia areata. Some clones in this sample may be carry-over from other donors' samples. As DNA, the CDR3 is TGTGCCAGCAGCCACCAGGGGCCTGGAAACACCATATATTTT. Its protein is CASSHQGPGNTIYF.